Reported below is one T cell receptor beta chain. Antigen unknown. The CDR3 has 16 residues. The germline V gene encodes CDR1 LNHDA and CDR2 SQIVND (reference sequence). J was trimmed by 9 bases and V by 4 bases; bases with no gene match: 16. Repertoires were generated with immunoSEQ multiplex PCR, while TCRdb's copy carries only in-frame clones and drops some. In the table there are 95,000 to 150,000 clones, approximately 85% of which are singletons. This sample is drawn from a study of T cell responses to AZD1222 COVID-19 vaccine. Study results and limitations: Dominant CD4 TCR responses targeted spike regions 160-218 and 743-854.

The chain couples TRBV19 to TRBJ2-7; 9 bases align to TRBD1. Here the sequenced sample was peripheral blood, taken on day 0 of AZD1222 vaccination. The receptor's source is an adult in good health. The CDR3 region is CASSTQQGAEGFVQYF. In DNA form, the CDR3 reads TGTGCCAGTAGTACGCAACAGGGGGCTGAAGGTTTTGTGCAGTACTTC.